This T cell receptor beta chain stems from a study of early T cells in non-severe SARS-CoV-2 infection. Broader study findings: The study's VDJdb matching favored anti-spike CD8 responses and missed private and CD4 specificities.

Comment on this clonotype: Its antigen is currently unknown.

CDR3 length equals 14 residues. The V gene lost 6 bases and the J gene lost 5 bases, with 16 bases spanning the gap. Looked up from germline, CDR1 is MNHEY and CDR2 is SVGAGI. Individual cDNA molecules were tagged with unique molecular identifiers, the study reported. TCRdb recomputed calls from the 5' RACE reads with MiXCR, one row per CDR3 protein. Of 50,000 or so distinct CDR3 sequences in the sample, roughly 10% were seen once. V and J are TRBV6-5 and TRBJ1-2; D unclear. Sequencing used whole blood. The sequence came from an adult who was a healthcare worker with PCR-confirmed SARS-CoV-2 infection or an uninfected control (not recorded which). The CDR3 region has the DNA TGTGCCAGCAGGCGTCACCTGGCTGAGTATGGCTACACCTTC. It codes for CASRRHLAEYGYTF.